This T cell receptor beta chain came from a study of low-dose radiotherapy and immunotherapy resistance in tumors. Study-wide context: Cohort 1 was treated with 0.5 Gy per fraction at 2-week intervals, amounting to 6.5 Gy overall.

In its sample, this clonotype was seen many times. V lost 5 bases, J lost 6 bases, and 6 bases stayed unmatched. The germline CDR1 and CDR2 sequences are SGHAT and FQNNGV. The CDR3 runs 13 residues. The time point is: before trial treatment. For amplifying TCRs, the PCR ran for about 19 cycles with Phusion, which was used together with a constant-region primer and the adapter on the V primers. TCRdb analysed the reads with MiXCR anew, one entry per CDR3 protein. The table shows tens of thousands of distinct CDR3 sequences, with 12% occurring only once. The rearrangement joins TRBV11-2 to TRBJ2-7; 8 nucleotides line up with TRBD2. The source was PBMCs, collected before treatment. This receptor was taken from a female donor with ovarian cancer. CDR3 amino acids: CASSKAGGVEQYF. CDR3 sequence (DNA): TGTGCCAGCAGCAAGGCGGGGGGAGTCGAGCAGTACTTC.